Shown below are 27 T cell receptor beta chains from a single sample sequenced in a study of T cell responses to AZD1222 COVID-19 vaccine. TCRdb's table, derived via immunoSEQ multiplex PCR, lists solely in-frame clones and lacks some. The sample holds approximately 120,000 clones, 87% seen once. Specimen: peripheral blood, collected 28 days after the second AZD1222 dose. The receptors stem from an adult who received the AZD1222 COVID-19 vaccine.

The V gene is TRBV2, the J gene TRBJ1-3, with 9 bases matching TRBD1. V dropped 10 bases and J dropped 5; count of bases not matched to a gene: 9. The length of the CDR3 is 14 residues. From germline, CDR1 is SNHLY and CDR2 FYNNEI. CDR3 amino acids: CATLQGAPRNTIYF. In nucleotides, the CDR3 is TGTGCCACTCTACAGGGGGCGCCTAGAAACACCATATATTTT.

The V gene is TRBV4-1, the J gene TRBJ2-1, with D unresolved. The CDR3 spans 12 residues. The germline V gene encodes CDR1 MGHRA and CDR2 YSYEKL. The ends were cut back, 1 base at V and 9 bases at J, with 7 bases in the middle. CDR3 coding DNA: TGCGCCAGCAGCCAAGCGGTTGGTGAGCAGTTCTTC. This encodes CASSQAVGEQFF.

The chain joins TRBV30 to TRBJ2-7, with D perhaps matching TRBD1 (6 bases). The CDR3 covers 14 residues. The germline CDR1 and CDR2 sequences are GTSNPN and SVGIG (reference sequence). V lost 5 bases and J lost 2, with 16 bases in between. The CDR3 spells CAWELQGKPYEQYF. The CDR3 nucleotides read TGTGCCTGGGAGCTCCAGGGGAAACCCTACGAGCAGTACTTC.

The chain carries TRBV12-3 or TRBV12-4 and TRBJ1-3, with D tentatively TRBD1 (5 bases). The CDR3 runs to 11 residues. Trimming stripped 3 bases from V and 8 bases from J, with 5 bases between. The CDR3 DNA reads as TGTGCCAGCAGTTTGGGGGACACCATATATTTT. Translation: CASSLGDTIYF.

The chain joins TRBV7-9 to TRBJ2-1; a weak D match, TRBD2 (6 bases). Germline-derived CDR1 and CDR2 are SEHNR and FQNEAQ (reference sequence). The length of the CDR3 is 14 residues. V dropped 6 bases and J dropped 5 bases, with 14 bases sitting between them. The CDR3 bases are TGTGCCAGCAGATCCGGAGGGGAAAACAATGAGCAGTTCTTC. This codes for CASRSGGENNEQFF.

The rearrangement uses TRBV4-1 and TRBJ2-5; 7 bases are shared with TRBD1. J gave up 2 bases and V 3 bases, and 9 bases lay outside the gene matches. Germline CDR1 and CDR2: MGHRA and YSYEKL. CDR3 length: 16 amino acids. The DNA for the CDR3 is TGCGCCAGCAGCCAGGGACAGTTTGGGGTACAAGAGACCCAGTACTTC. Its translation is CASSQGQFGVQETQYF.

CDR3 bases: TGTGCCAGCAGCTTAGCCCCCCCGACGGGCACAGAAGCTTTCTTT. Its translation is CASSLAPPTGTEAFF. This rearrangement joins TRBV11-2 to TRBJ1-1, with D unclear. V lost 1 base and J lost 8, with 17 bases in between. This CDR3 is built from 15 residues. Germline CDR1 reads SGHAT; CDR2 reads FQNNGV.

This chain connects TRBV27 to TRBJ1-1; no firm D call. Germline V gives CDR1 MNHEY, CDR2 SMNVEV (reference sequence). V shed 5 bases and J shed 3 bases, with 13 bases lying between them. The length of the CDR3 is 14 residues. The DNA for the CDR3 is TGTGCCAGCAGTGCGGACGGTATCGACACTGAAGCTTTCTTT. Translating gives CASSADGIDTEAFF.

The chain uses TRBV11-2 and TRBJ2-7, with 9 bases fitting TRBD2. Germline trimming cut 0 bases from V and 2 bases from J; bases unmatched to any gene: 5. This CDR3 contains 16 residues. Per the germline V gene, CDR1 is SGHAT and CDR2 is FQNNGV. Written as DNA, the CDR3 is TGTGCCAGCAGCTTAGATAGCGGGGGCCTGCCCTACGAGCAGTACTTC. Protein sequence: CASSLDSGGLPYEQYF.

The chain couples TRBV5-1 to TRBJ2-7, with D unresolved. Trimming took off 0 bases at V and 7 bases at J, with 14 bases between the two ends. The V gene's germline CDR1 is SGHRS and CDR2 YFSETQ. The CDR3 loop spans 14 amino acids. CDR3 coding DNA: TGCGCCAGCAGCTTGGCAGGCCCCTCTGGTGAGCAGTACTTC. Residues: CASSLAGPSGEQYF.

This chain links TRBV5-1 with TRBJ2-3, with D tentatively TRBD2 (6 bases). In germline, CDR1 is SGHRS, CDR2 YFSETQ. Trimming shortened V by 5 bases and J by 6 bases, and 19 bases separated the two germline ends. The CDR3 is 15 amino acids. CDR3 nucleotides: TGCGCCAGCAGTTTAGCGGTAGGAGAGGGCGATACGCAGTATTTT. Amino acids: CASSLAVGEGDTQYF.

This chain connects TRBV20-1 to TRBJ1-2, with unresolved D. Trimming removed 2 bases at V and 1 base at J, with 2 bases between. Looked up from germline, CDR1 is DFQATT and CDR2 is SNEGSKA (reference sequence). CDR3 size: 11 residues. CDR3 residues: CSARNNYGYTF. As DNA, the CDR3 is TGCAGTGCTAGAAATAACTATGGCTACACCTTC.

The chain is built from TRBV7-6 and TRBJ1-3; no reliable D call. The CDR3 is made up of 15 amino acids. Germline CDR1 and CDR2: SGHVS and FNYEAQ. V lost 2 bases and J lost 4, with 12 bases in between. The CDR3 sequence: CASSLNWESGNTIYF. The CDR3 DNA sequence: TGTGCCAGCAGCTTAAACTGGGAATCAGGAAACACCATATATTTT.

The chain employs TRBV6-5 and TRBJ1-1; no reliable D call. The germline V gene encodes CDR1 MNHEY and CDR2 SVGAGI. This CDR3 spans 15 amino acids. V lost 4 bases and J 1 base, leaving 13 bases between the germline ends. The CDR3 sequence: CASSSRTEGNTEAFF. CDR3 nucleotide sequence: TGTGCCAGCAGTTCCCGGACGGAGGGGAACACTGAAGCTTTCTTT.

CDR3 protein: CASSIAGAGQPQHF. The CDR3 bases are TGTGCCAGTAGTATAGCAGGGGCGGGTCAGCCCCAGCATTTT. This sequence joins TRBV19 and TRBJ1-5, with a weak D call TRBD1 (6 bases). Between the trimmed V and J ends, which lost 1 base and 6 bases, there was a span of 10 bases. The CDR3 spans 14 residues. CDR1 LNHDA and CDR2 SQIVND come from the germline V gene (reference sequence).

The rearrangement links TRBV28 to TRBJ2-5; D may be TRBD1 (5 bases). V shed 7 bases and J shed 3 bases, with 12 bases lying between them. This CDR3 region has 13 residues. Germline CDR1 is MDHEN and CDR2 is SYDVKM. The CDR3 nucleotides are TGTGCCAGCATTCAAAGCAGGGAAGAGACCCAGTACTTC. Translated, it gives CASIQSREETQYF. Full variable domain (missing parts from reference TRBV28 and TRBJ2-5): DVKVTQSSRYLVKRTGEKVFLECVQDMDHENMFWYRQDPGLGLRLIYFSYDVKMKEKGDIPEGYSVSREKKERFSLILESASTNQTSMYLCASIQSREETQYFGPGTRLLVL.

The J gene is TRBJ2-1, the V gene TRBV30; tentatively, D is TRBD2 (6 bases). With 3 bases removed from V and 5 bases from J, the gap between germline ends came to 11 bases. This CDR3 has 13 amino acids. CDR1 and CDR2 (germline): GTSNPN, SVGIG (reference sequence). CDR3 sequence reads: CAWSGSRDNEQFF. The CDR3 coding sequence is TGTGCCTGGAGCGGGAGTCGCGACAATGAGCAGTTCTTC.

J is TRBJ2-7 and V is TRBV10-1, with a possible D match to TRBD1 (6 bases). Trimming took off 4 bases at V and 5 bases at J, with 15 bases between the two ends. Germline V gene sequence: CDR1 WNHNN, CDR2 SYGVQD (reference sequence). The CDR3 has 14 amino acids. CDR3 DNA sequence: TGCGCCAGCAGTGTTGGGACAACATCGCACGAGCAGTACTTC. This gives the protein CASSVGTTSHEQYF.

The rearrangement joins TRBV7-2 to TRBJ1-6, with 9 bases matching TRBD1. The CDR3 covers 15 residues. J gave up 5 bases and V 7 bases, and 6 bases lay outside the gene matches. CDR1 and CDR2 from the germline V gene are SGHTA and FQGNSA. CDR3 coding DNA: TGTGCCAGCATCCCGGGGACAGGGAATAATTCACCCCTCCACTTT. It codes for CASIPGTGNNSPLHF.

On this clone: This sample includes further DNA sequences coding for the same CDR3. The chain employs TRBV30 and TRBJ1-5, with TRBD1 as a possible D gene (5 bases). Germline CDR1 is GTSNPN and CDR2 is SVGIG (reference sequence). V was trimmed by 3 bases and J by 6 bases, leaving 9 bases between them. The CDR3 covers 12 residues. The CDR3, as DNA: TGTGCCTGGAGCCCAGGGAGTCAGCCCCAGCATTTT. Protein: CAWSPGSQPQHF.

The chain uses TRBV6-1 and TRBJ2-1; D is unresolved. Deletions cut 2 bases from V and 9 bases from J, with 14 bases between. This CDR3 comprises 14 residues. CDR1 is MNHNS and CDR2 is SASEGT in the germline V gene. DNA for the CDR3: TGTGCCAGCAGTGAAAGCCCCCGGTTTAGTGAGCAGTTCTTC. It translates to CASSESPRFSEQFF.

The genes are TRBV4-3 and TRBJ1-4, with D possibly TRBD1 on 5 matching bases. The germline V gene has CDR1 LGHNA and CDR2 YSLEER. This CDR3 has 17 amino acids. V gave up 1 base and J gave up 0 bases, with 12 bases separating them. CDR3: CASSQAGPLATNEKLFF. CDR3 DNA: TGCGCCAGCAGCCAAGCAGGGCCCCTTGCAACTAATGAAAAACTGTTTTTT.

This clone was seen a handful of times. CDR3 nucleotide sequence: TGTGCCAGCAGTTACCTGGGGGGAGATACGCAGTATTTT. Amino acids: CASSYLGGDTQYF. The chain links TRBV6-5 to TRBJ2-3; TRBD2 is a possible D gene (6 bases). V dropped 2 bases and J dropped 5 bases, with 8 bases sitting between them. The length of the CDR3 is 13 residues. Per the germline V gene, CDR1 is MNHEY and CDR2 is SVGAGI.

This clone has just one count. The chain joins TRBV7-8 to TRBJ2-6; D assignment may be TRBD1 or TRBD2 (5 bases each). Per germline, CDR1 SGHVS and CDR2 FQNEAQ. Deletions cut 1 base from V and 0 bases from J, with 7 bases between. The CDR3 is 16 amino acids. CDR3 amino acids: CASSLVGTSGANVLTF. The CDR3 nucleotides are TGTGCCAGCAGCTTAGTAGGGACCTCTGGGGCCAACGTCCTGACTTTC.

The chain uses TRBV3-1 (or the pseudogene TRBV3-2) and TRBJ2-7; D not certain. Per the germline V gene, CDR1 is LGHDT and CDR2 is YNNKEL (reference sequence). Trimming took off 1 base at V and 2 bases at J, with 9 bases between the two ends. The CDR3 contains 14 residues. CDR3 in DNA: TGTGCCAGCAGCCAAGTTGAGGAGACCTACGAGCAGTACTTC. Amino acid sequence: CASSQVEETYEQYF.

The chain recombines TRBV4-1 with TRBJ2-2; 9 bases align to TRBD1. This CDR3 comprises 14 residues. V was pared by 4 bases and J by 6 bases, with 3 bases of the junction left unmatched. Germline CDR1 reads MGHRA; CDR2 reads YSYEKL. CDR3 residues: CASSLRDRAGELFF. DNA for the CDR3: TGCGCCAGCAGCCTTAGGGACAGGGCCGGGGAGCTGTTTTTT.

J is TRBJ2-3 and V is TRBV7-6, with D possibly being TRBD2 (6 bases). The V end was cut by 4 bases, the J end by 0 bases, with 23 bases between. Germline CDR1 and CDR2: SGHVS and FNYEAQ. This CDR3 is built from 19 residues. DNA for the CDR3: TGTGCCAGCAGCTCCATTCCCCGCACGGGGGTAGATAGCACAGATACGCAGTATTTT. This sequence encodes CASSSIPRTGVDSTDTQYF.